This T cell receptor beta chain originates from a study of blood T cells in healthy people across ages (dated by TCRdb to between 2014 and 2017). The study in broad terms: Template switching captured roughly one uniquely barcoded TCR beta cDNA molecule per two T cells in model experiments. Age-related changes in TCR beta repertoire diversity were measured in the study by deep sequencing normalized with unique cDNA molecular identifiers. The donors were split into four age groups: young (average about 16 years), middle-aged (around 37), aged (over 55) and long-lived (roughly 88). To avoid experimental bias, donors of different ages were distributed randomly across sequencing lanes. Two additional independent replicas of 1 million unique cDNA reads from the same blood draw were analyzed for two donors (one aged 18 to 30 and one aged 80 or older). Results the study describes overall, beyond this receptor: Because donor CMV infection status was unknown, age-related changes in expanded clonotypes were potentially confounded. The long-lived group showed more naive CD4+ T cells, fewer expanded clones and increased TCR diversity than the aged group, suggesting age selection. A strong correlation was found between observed TCR beta diversity and the percentage of naive T cells measured by flow cytometry. Observed TCR beta diversity per million T cells fell roughly linearly with age, and a significant reduction was already apparent by age around 36. Estimates of total diversity from one million sequenced T cells were regarded as lower bounds and underestimates. Conclusive comparison of naive and antigen-experienced compartments was prevented by the profiling of bulk unsorted PBMCs.

The donors were some 36 Caucasian individuals from Russia, aged 6 to 90 years, who were systemically healthy. Each donor gave 8.5 to 10 milliliters of peripheral blood, collected into EDTA-treated Vacutainer tubes. PBMCs were isolated by Ficoll-Paque density-gradient centrifugation, with at least 6 million obtained per sample. Trizol reagent was used to extract total RNA from PBMCs, with at least 5.5 micrograms per sample. Naive CD45RAhigh/CD27high T cell percentages were measured by flow cytometry on a PBMC aliquot from every donor. This clonotype has a single count. There is no known antigen for this receptor. Per-base qualities were not stored, and no clone one base away is much larger. The library came from 5' RACE. Sequencing relied on an Illumina HiSeq 2500. A second PCR of about 7 to 12 cycles was performed with a sample-barcoded 5' primer and a J-beta primer mix. Each TCR beta cDNA molecule received a unique molecular identifier from a template-switch 5' adaptor carrying 12 random nucleotides. Each sample yielded at least 2.5 million CDR3-containing paired-end reads. First-strand cDNA synthesis was performed from all RNA using the Mint cDNA synthesis kit, with priming by a TRBC-specific oligonucleotide. Following uracil-DNA glycosylase treatment, a first 18-cycle PCR with universal primers M1SS and BC2_uni_R was performed on all cDNA. On the authors' methods: For normalization, 1 million high-quality reads were randomly selected from each sample, with every read carrying a distinct molecular identifier. Reads sharing molecular identifiers were discarded rather than binned into consensus sequences. MiTCR, set to a Q25 quality threshold and the strictest error-elimination algorithm, was used for CDR3 identification, clonotype clustering and error correction. A nonparametric unseen species model with Euler transformation was used to estimate a lower bound on total TCR beta diversity. Using fastp at Q25 and MiXCR, TCRdb reprocessed the public reads and kept productive beta chains. Merged by CDR3 protein, the rows form single entries marked with the most common genes and DNA. Here the V and J calls rest on TCRdb's processing, not on the authors' analysis. The sample table lists some 860,000 distinct CDR3 sequences, roughly three fifths of them with a count of one. 25% to 30% of the sample lies in the top ten.

The CDR3 runs 13 residues from the cysteine to the phenylalanine. The retained sequence is limited to the CDR3, 39 bases, with the frame set at the first base. As encoded in the germline V gene, CDR1 is SGHRS while CDR2 is YFSETQ. This chain joins TRBV5-1 to TRBJ2-4; TRBD1 lines up with 7 middle nucleotides. TRBJ2-7 matches the DNA end more closely, so the J call is doubtful. Sequencing was carried out using blood. This TCR was sampled from a man in his forties or fifties in good health. The bases read TGCGCCAGCAGCGCCGCACAGGGGAGCGAGCAGTACTTC. This translates into CASSAAQGSEQYF.